These 24 T cell receptor beta chains share one sample of origin, sequenced in a study of T cell repertoires in cytomegalovirus infection. A single record per CDR3 protein comes from TCRdb applying MiXCR to the reads. This table holds some 310,000 distinct CDR3 sequences, around 25% found once. No antigen has been identified for these receptors. Sample: cultured PBMCs, taken from culture after CMV antigen stimulation. The receptors originated from a human donor in good health (CMV status not recorded). Some clones in this sample may be carry-over from other donors' samples.

The chain combines TRBV5-1 with TRBJ2-7; possible D gene TRBD1, 6 bases. Germline V gene sequence: CDR1 SGHRS, CDR2 YFSETQ. CDR3 size: 14 residues. Trimming left V 0 bases short and J 5 bases short, with 12 bases between. For the CDR3, the DNA is TGCGCCAGCAGCTTGGACAGGGTAGAGAACGAGCAGTACTTC. This codes for CASSLDRVENEQYF. The complete variable domain, with remaining parts taken from reference TRBV5-1 and TRBJ2-7, reads KAGVTQTPRYLIKTRGQQVTLSCSPISGHRSVSWYQQTPGQGLQFLFEYFSETQRNKGNFPGRFSGRQFSNSRSEMNVSTLELGDSALYLCASSLDRVENEQYFGPGTRLTVT.

The chain couples TRBV4-2 to TRBJ1-6; perhaps TRBD1 as D (5 bases). V shed 0 bases and J shed 10 bases, with 10 bases lying between them. CDR1 LGHNA and CDR2 YNFKEQ come from the germline V gene. This CDR3 is 14 amino acids long. The DNA of the CDR3 is TGTGCCAGCAGCCAAGAGGGTGGGGGGTCACCCCTCCACTTT. This encodes CASSQEGGGSPLHF.

The table lists this clonotype with a few counts. The rearrangement joins TRBV4-2 to TRBJ2-7; D unresolved. CDR1 is LGHNA and CDR2 is YNFKEQ in the germline V gene. The length of the CDR3 is 15 residues. V was shortened by 1 base and J by 0 bases, with 10 bases between the two germline ends. CDR3: CASSQGGGNSYEQYF. The CDR3 DNA sequence: TGTGCCAGCAGCCAAGGGGGTGGCAACTCCTACGAGCAGTACTTC.

This clonotype showed up just a few times. The chain joins TRBV7-2 to TRBJ2-1, with a tentative D call TRBD2 (6 bases). Trimming stripped 1 base from V and 6 bases from J, with 13 bases between. Germline V gene sequence: CDR1 SGHTA, CDR2 FQGNSA. CDR3 length equals 15 residues. The CDR3 DNA reads as TGTGCCAGCAGCTTAGTTACTAGCCCCCTCAATGAGCAGTTCTTC. This codes for CASSLVTSPLNEQFF.

The rearrangement uses TRBV24-1 and TRBJ2-7; TRBD2 is a possible D gene (5 bases). This CDR3 comprises 18 residues. With 1 base removed from V and 3 bases from J, the gap between germline ends came to 21 bases. Germline CDR1 reads KGHDR; CDR2 reads SFDVKD. CDR3: CATSDLAVAGRCYYEQYV. CDR3 bases: TGTGCCACCAGTGATTTAGCCGTCGCGGGCAGGTGTTACTACGAGCAGTACGTC.

In this sample, this clonotype turned up many times. The chain combines TRBV11-2 with TRBJ1-2, with TRBD1 matching over 7 bases. The CDR3 loop spans 18 amino acids. Germline values: CDR1 SGHAT, CDR2 FQNNGV. V gave up 1 base and J gave up 4 bases; unmatched junction bases: 15. The CDR3 reads CASSLGTPGQTKIYGYTF. In nucleotides, the CDR3 is TGTGCCAGCAGCTTAGGCACCCCGGGACAGACGAAAATCTATGGCTACACCTTC. Supplemented by reference TRBV11-2 and TRBJ1-2, the full variable domain reads EAGVAQSPRYKIIEKRQSVAFWCNPISGHATLYWYQQILGQGPKLLIQFQNNGVVDDSQLPKDRFSAERLKGVDSTLKIQPAKLEDSAVYLCASSLGTPGQTKIYGYTFGSGTRLTVV.

This rearrangement joins TRBV18 to TRBJ2-3, with D uncertain. The CDR3 spans 14 residues. V lost 2 bases and J lost 11, with 17 bases in between. The germline V gene encodes CDR1 KGHSH and CDR2 LQKENI. The CDR3 region has the DNA TGTGCCAGCTCACCAGCGGTAGCCAGAGATCAGCAGTATTTT. Residues: CASSPAVARDQQYF.

The rearrangement uses TRBV3-1 and TRBJ1-1; no clear D gene. V was clipped by 0 bases and J by 8 bases, with 7 bases between them. The CDR3 extends over 12 amino acids. Germline V lookup: CDR1 LGHDT, CDR2 YNNKEL (reference sequence). The CDR3: CASSQEGREAFF. The CDR3 nucleotides read TGTGCCAGCAGCCAAGAGGGTAGGGAAGCTTTCTTT.

This clonotype occurred a few times. The chain combines TRBV11-2 with TRBJ2-1; 7 bases are a match to TRBD1. Germline V gives CDR1 SGHAT, CDR2 FQNNGV. The length of the CDR3 is 13 residues. Trimming cost V 2 bases and J 10 bases; bases outside gene matches: 5. CDR3 sequence (DNA): TGTGCCAGCAGCTTAAGGGACAGTGGGGAGCAGTTCTTC. Translating gives CASSLRDSGEQFF.

This clonotype occurred a few times. The rearrangement links TRBV6-2 or TRBV6-3 to TRBJ1-5; no clear D gene. V was trimmed by 6 bases and J by 0 bases, leaving 12 bases between them. There are 15 residues in the CDR3. Germline V gene sequence: CDR1 MNHEY, CDR2 SVGEGT. DNA for the CDR3: TGTGCCAGCAGACTACAGAGCTATAGCAATCAGCCCCAGCATTTT. This encodes CASRLQSYSNQPQHF.

This clonotype came up a few times. The rearrangement links TRBV5-4 to TRBJ2-5; D perhaps matches TRBD2 (6 bases). V was pared by 4 bases and J by 2 bases, with 15 bases between. Per germline, CDR1 SGHNT and CDR2 YYREEE (reference sequence). The CDR3 is 15 amino acids. The CDR3 bases are TGTGCCAGCAGCGACCCCGGGACTCCTCAAGAGACCCAGTACTTC. This encodes CASSDPGTPQETQYF. The variable domain in full, with the rest retrieved from reference TRBV5-4 and TRBJ2-5, is ETGVTQSPTHLIKTRGQQVTLRCSSQSGHNTVSWYQQALGQGPQFIFQYYREEENGRGNFPPRFSGLQFPNYSSELNVNALELDDSALYLCASSDPGTPQETQYFGPGTRLLVL.

There are many counts of this clonotype. The V and J genes are TRBV7-6 and TRBJ2-3; tentative D call: TRBD2 (5 bases). V gave up 2 bases and J gave up 6 bases, with 12 bases separating them. Germline CDR1 and CDR2: SGHVS and FNYEAQ. There are 14 residues in the CDR3. CDR3 in amino acids: CASSLWLASDTQYF. DNA of the CDR3: TGTGCCAGCAGCTTATGGCTAGCTTCTGATACGCAGTATTTT.

CDR3 DNA: TGCGCCAGCAGCTTGGGGACAGGGGGCGTGAGAAATGAAAAACTGTTTTTT. It translates to CASSLGTGGVRNEKLFF. The J gene is TRBJ1-4, the V gene TRBV5-1; 11 bases fit TRBD1. CDR1 is SGHRS and CDR2 is YFSETQ in the germline V gene. The CDR3 sequence is 17 residues long. After removal of 0 bases from V and 5 bases from J, the junction contained 6 bases not matched to a gene. The full variable domain, with the rest looked up from reference TRBV5-1 and TRBJ1-4, is KAGVTQTPRYLIKTRGQQVTLSCSPISGHRSVSWYQQTPGQGLQFLFEYFSETQRNKGNFPGRFSGRQFSNSRSEMNVSTLELGDSALYLCASSLGTGGVRNEKLFFGSGTQLSVL.

The CDR3 region has the DNA TGTGCCAGCAGTGGGAGGGCCACTGAGCAGTTCTTC. This codes for CASSGRATEQFF. This chain links TRBV11-2 with TRBJ2-1, with TRBD2 identical over 7 bases. Losses at the gene ends were 6 bases for V and 9 bases for J; bases not matched to a gene: 5. Germline values: CDR1 SGHAT, CDR2 FQNNGV. This CDR3 region has 12 residues. The full variable domain, completed using reference TRBV11-2 and TRBJ2-1, is EAGVAQSPRYKIIEKRQSVAFWCNPISGHATLYWYQQILGQGPKLLIQFQNNGVVDDSQLPKDRFSAERLKGVDSTLKIQPAKLEDSAVYLCASSGRATEQFFGPGTRLTVL.

The sample holds many counts of this clonotype. The chain couples TRBV7-2 to TRBJ2-6, with TRBD1 matching 12 bases. Germline V gene lookup returns CDR1 SGHTA and CDR2 FQGNSA. J was trimmed by 0 bases and V by 4 bases; bases with no gene match: 4. There are 18 residues in the CDR3. CDR3 DNA: TGTGCCAGCAGCTCGGGACAGGGGGCATTCTCTGGGGCCAACGTCCTGACTTTC. It codes for CASSSGQGAFSGANVLTF.

This rearrangement joins TRBV19 to TRBJ1-1, with D possibly matching TRBD1 (5 bases). The V and J ends lost 7 bases and 5 bases respectively, with 17 bases between them. Germline V gene data show CDR1 as LNHDA and CDR2 as SQIVND (reference sequence). The CDR3 runs to 14 residues. The CDR3 reads CASKMEGIRTEAFF. CDR3 coding DNA: TGTGCCAGTAAAATGGAGGGGATTAGGACTGAAGCTTTCTTT. The full variable domain, with the rest looked up from reference TRBV19 and TRBJ1-1, is DGGITQSPKYLFRKEGQNVTLSCEQNLNHDAMYWYRQDPGQGLRLIYYSQIVNDFQKGDIAEGYSVSREKKESFPLTVTSAQKNPTAFYLCASKMEGIRTEAFFGQGTRLTVV.

V usage is TRBV27 and J usage is TRBJ1-2, with a tentative D call TRBD1 (6 bases). Germline loops: CDR1 MNHEY, CDR2 SMNVEV (reference sequence). This CDR3 is 14 amino acids long. Trimming took off 5 bases at V and 7 bases at J, with 17 bases between the two ends. CDR3 residues: CASSPDSLLSGYTF. The CDR3 DNA reads as TGTGCCAGCAGTCCGGACAGTTTACTATCTGGCTACACCTTC.

This chain connects TRBV7-2 to TRBJ2-1, with D possibly being TRBD1 (7 bases). This CDR3 region has 19 residues. CDR1 and CDR2 (germline): SGHTA, FQGNSA. Trimming cost V 5 bases and J 0 bases, with 23 bases left between them. The CDR3 coding sequence is TGTGCCAGCAGCCCTAGGGGGCTAGCGCACGCGAGCTCCTACAATGAGCAGTTCTTC. As protein: CASSPRGLAHASSYNEQFF.

This clonotype was seen a handful of times. V is TRBV25-1 and J is TRBJ2-7, with D perhaps matching TRBD2 (6 bases). V lost 1 base to trimming and J lost 4 bases, with 11 bases between them. This CDR3 has 14 amino acids. The V gene's germline CDR1 is MGHDK and CDR2 SYGVNS. For the CDR3, the DNA is TGTGCCAGCAGTGAATTGGGAGGAGTGTACGAGCAGTACTTC. This sequence encodes CASSELGGVYEQYF.

In this sample, this clonotype turned up a few times. The chain recombines TRBV20-1 with TRBJ2-5; D may be TRBD2 (5 bases). The CDR3 sequence is 14 residues long. Germline V gives CDR1 DFQATT, CDR2 SNEGSKA (reference sequence). The V and J ends lost 3 bases and 1 base respectively, with 12 bases between them. The CDR3: CSASPGMLQETQYF. CDR3 in DNA: TGCAGTGCTAGCCCCGGGATGCTCCAAGAGACCCAGTACTTC.

The V and J genes are TRBV7-2 and TRBJ2-7; D uncertain. Trimming cost V 5 bases and J 6 bases, with 20 bases left between them. The CDR3 loop spans 15 amino acids. CDR1 is SGHTA and CDR2 is FQGNSA in the germline V gene. CDR3: CASSQAGSPGSEQYF. The DNA of the CDR3 is TGTGCCAGCAGCCAAGCTGGATCTCCAGGTTCCGAGCAGTACTTC.

This chain links TRBV6-1 with TRBJ1-1; unclear D gene. V lost 5 bases and J 4 bases, leaving 14 bases between the germline ends. Per germline, CDR1 MNHNS and CDR2 SASEGT. This CDR3 contains 14 residues. The CDR3 nucleotides are TGTGCCAGCAGTTACATAACACGGAGCACTGAAGCTTTCTTT. It translates to CASSYITRSTEAFF.

The genes are TRBV5-1 and TRBJ1-4; a weak D match, TRBD1 (6 bases). V was clipped by 4 bases and J by 1 base, with 29 bases between them. The CDR3 totals 21 residues. Looked up from germline, CDR1 is SGHRS and CDR2 is YFSETQ. DNA for the CDR3: TGCGCCAGCAGCCCAAGTAATCCGGGACACCACAAATTGGAAACTAATGAAAAACTGTTTTTT. This gives the protein CASSPSNPGHHKLETNEKLFF. Full variable domain (rest looked up from reference TRBV5-1 and TRBJ1-4): KAGVTQTPRYLIKTRGQQVTLSCSPISGHRSVSWYQQTPGQGLQFLFEYFSETQRNKGNFPGRFSGRQFSNSRSEMNVSTLELGDSALYLCASSPSNPGHHKLETNEKLFFGSGTQLSVL.

The V and J genes are TRBV20-1 and TRBJ2-7; 7 bases are shared with TRBD2. V lost 6 bases, J lost 4 bases, and 9 bases stayed unmatched. The CDR3 is 13 amino acids. From germline, CDR1 is DFQATT and CDR2 SNEGSKA (reference sequence). The CDR3 DNA sequence: TGCAGTGCCCGTTGCGGCGGGAGTTACGAGCAGTACGTC. Encoded protein: CSARCGGSYEQYV.